The 11 T cell receptor beta chains below were found in one sample sequenced in a study of CD8+ T cells in alopecia areata. After isolation, RNA underwent reverse transcription to generate cDNA as the sequencing template. The protocol was immunoSEQ multiplex PCR, while the TCRdb copy is restricted to in-frame clones and leaves out a portion. The data show about 200,000 clones, with roughly 60% seen just once and about 5.1% held by the top ten. Treatment specified: oral pan-JAK inhibitor, 5-10 mg twice daily. The input for sequencing was CD4+ T cells sorted from blood, taken at week 24, from a patient treated with tofacitinib. These receptor sequences come from a human donor with alopecia areata.

The rearrangement uses TRBV4-1 and TRBJ2-2, with D perhaps matching TRBD1 (5 bases). V shed 5 bases and J shed 6 bases, with 19 bases lying between them. This CDR3 comprises 16 residues. The V gene's germline CDR1 is MGHRA and CDR2 YSYEKL. The CDR3 sequence: CASSSRGLQVPGELFF. The CDR3 nucleotides are TGCGCCAGCAGCTCGAGAGGTCTACAGGTCCCCGGGGAGCTGTTTTTT.

The V and J genes are TRBV5-1 and TRBJ2-7; the match to TRBD1 covers 11 bases. The germline CDR1 and CDR2 sequences are SGHRS and YFSETQ. Unmatched junction bases numbered 7, after V lost 7 bases and J lost 7 bases. The length of the CDR3 is 13 residues. CDR3: CASAEDRGREQYF. Written as DNA, the CDR3 is TGCGCCAGCGCGGAGGACAGGGGGCGGGAGCAGTACTTC. Filled out from reference TRBV5-1 and TRBJ2-7, the complete variable domain reads KAGVTQTPRYLIKTRGQQVTLSCSPISGHRSVSWYQQTPGQGLQFLFEYFSETQRNKGNFPGRFSGRQFSNSRSEMNVSTLELGDSALYLCASAEDRGREQYFGPGTRLTVT.

The chain has TRBV4-3 and TRBJ2-5; TRBD1 matches at 8 bases. The end of the DNA fits TRBJ2-7 better, so the J call may be wrong. Looked up from germline, CDR1 is LGHNA and CDR2 is YSLEER. This CDR3 is built from 15 residues. The CDR3 nucleotides are TGCGCCAGCAGCCAAGGCGGGACAGGTTCCTACGAGCAGTACTTC. It encodes CASSQGGTGSYEQYF.

The J gene is TRBJ1-2, the V gene TRBV7-9, with D uncertain. V gave up 1 base and J gave up 6 bases, with 9 bases separating them. The CDR3 contains 13 residues. The V gene's germline CDR1 is SEHNR and CDR2 FQNEAQ (reference sequence). DNA of the CDR3: TGTGCCAGCAGCTTAGAAGCGGCGAATGGCTACACCTTC. Translated: CASSLEAANGYTF.

The chain carries TRBV11-2 and TRBJ1-1; 7 bases fit TRBD1. The CDR3 has 15 residues. CDR1 and CDR2 from the germline V gene are SGHAT and FQNNGV. V shed 4 bases and J 1 base; nucleotides not matched to a gene: 6. The chain's CDR3 is CASSYPTGRNTEAFF. The CDR3 DNA is TGTGCCAGCAGCTACCCGACAGGGCGGAACACTGAAGCTTTCTTT.

This rearrangement joins TRBV4-3 to TRBJ1-2; 10 nucleotides match TRBD1. With V trimmed by 4 bases and J by 1 base, 3 bases remained unmatched. Germline CDR1 and CDR2: LGHNA and YSLEER. The CDR3 spans 15 residues. The CDR3 bases are TGCGCCAGCAGCCGAGGGGACAGGGGTAACTATGGCTACACCTTC. It yields the protein CASSRGDRGNYGYTF.

The V call is TRBV30, the J call TRBJ1-1, with D possibly matching TRBD1 (6 bases). Germline V gene sequence: CDR1 GTSNPN, CDR2 SVGIG (reference sequence). The CDR3 length is 13 residues. The V end lost 4 bases, the J end lost 1 base, and 10 bases lay between the germline ends. CDR3 in amino acids: CAWTPDRNTEAFF. The DNA for the CDR3 is TGTGCCTGGACCCCGGACAGGAACACTGAAGCTTTCTTT.

This chain links TRBV5-8 with TRBJ1-2, with 7 positions matching TRBD1. This CDR3 spans 16 amino acids. The V gene end was trimmed by 1 base and the J gene end by 14 bases; junction bases not matched to a gene: 20. Germline V gene sequence: CDR1 SGHTS, CDR2 YDEGEE. The CDR3 coding sequence is TGTGCCAGCAGCTTGTGGGTCGGGACAGTAACCCCATCGTCGACCTTC. This sequence encodes CASSLWVGTVTPSSTF.

In its sample, this clone was seen a few times. The chain combines TRBV13 with TRBJ1-4, with TRBD1 matching over 7 bases. Germline assignment: CDR1 PRHDT and CDR2 FYEKMQ (reference sequence). This CDR3 region has 14 residues. V lost 5 bases, J lost 5 bases, and 5 bases stayed unmatched. This chain's CDR3 is CASSAGTANEKLFF. The CDR3 DNA is TGTGCCAGCAGCGCCGGGACAGCAAATGAAAAACTGTTTTTT.

The genes are TRBV5-1 and TRBJ2-7, with 11 bases fitting TRBD1. The germline gives CDR1 SGHRS, CDR2 YFSETQ. The junction had 12 bases not matched to a gene; V was cut back by 4 bases and J by 9 bases. The CDR3 length is 15 residues. CDR3 sequence: CASSPGTGGLGGQYF. In DNA, the CDR3 is TGCGCCAGCAGCCCCGGGACAGGGGGATTGGGCGGGCAGTACTTC.

This clone was recorded a few times. The chain carries TRBV7-2 and TRBJ2-1; possible D gene TRBD2, 5 bases. Germline V gene lookup returns CDR1 SGHTA and CDR2 FQGNSA. Trimming left V 5 bases short and J 5 bases short, with 10 bases between. The CDR3 has 13 amino acids. This CDR3 is CASSQRTHNEQFF. CDR3 DNA: TGTGCCAGCAGCCAGCGGACTCACAATGAGCAGTTCTTC. The whole variable domain, filled in from reference TRBV7-2 and TRBJ2-1, reads GAGVSQSPSNKVTEKGKDVELRCDPISGHTALYWYRQSLGQGLEFLIYFQGNSAPDKSGLPSDRFSAERTGGSVSTLTIQRTQQEDSAVYLCASSQRTHNEQFFGPGTRLTVL.